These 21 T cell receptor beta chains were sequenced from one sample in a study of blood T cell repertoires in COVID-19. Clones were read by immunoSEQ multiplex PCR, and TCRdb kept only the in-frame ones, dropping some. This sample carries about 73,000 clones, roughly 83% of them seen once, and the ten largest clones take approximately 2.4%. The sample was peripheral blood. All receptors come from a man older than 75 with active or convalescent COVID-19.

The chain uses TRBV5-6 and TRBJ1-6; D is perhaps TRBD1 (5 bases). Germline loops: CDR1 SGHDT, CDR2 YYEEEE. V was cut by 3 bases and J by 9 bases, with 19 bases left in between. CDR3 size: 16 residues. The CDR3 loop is CASSWGLGPGASPLHF. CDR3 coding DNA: TGTGCCAGCAGCTGGGGTTTGGGGCCGGGCGCTTCACCCCTCCACTTT.

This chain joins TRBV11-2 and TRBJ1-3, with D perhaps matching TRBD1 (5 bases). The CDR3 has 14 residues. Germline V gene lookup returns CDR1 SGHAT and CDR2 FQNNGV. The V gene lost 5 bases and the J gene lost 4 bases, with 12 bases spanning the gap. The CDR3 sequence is CASSQSQGGNTIYF. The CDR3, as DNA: TGTGCCAGCAGCCAAAGCCAGGGAGGAAACACCATATATTTT.

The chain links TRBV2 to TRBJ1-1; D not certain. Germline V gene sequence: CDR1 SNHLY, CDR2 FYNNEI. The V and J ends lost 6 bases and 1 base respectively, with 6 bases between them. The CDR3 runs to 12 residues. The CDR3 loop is CASRRTNTEAFF. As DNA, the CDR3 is TGTGCCAGCAGGAGAACGAACACTGAAGCTTTCTTT.

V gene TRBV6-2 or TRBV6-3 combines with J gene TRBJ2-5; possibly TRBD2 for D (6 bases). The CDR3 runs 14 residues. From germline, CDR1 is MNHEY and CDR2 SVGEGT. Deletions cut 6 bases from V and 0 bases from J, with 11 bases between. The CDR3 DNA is TGTGCCAGCAGACCTACTAGCAACCAAGAGACCCAGTACTTC. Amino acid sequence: CASRPTSNQETQYF.

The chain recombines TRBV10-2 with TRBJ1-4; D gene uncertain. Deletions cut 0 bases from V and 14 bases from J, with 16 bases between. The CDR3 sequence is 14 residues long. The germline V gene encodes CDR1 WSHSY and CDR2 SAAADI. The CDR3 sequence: CASSESAPASTLFF. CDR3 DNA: TGCGCCAGCAGTGAGTCGGCCCCCGCCAGTACCCTGTTTTTT.

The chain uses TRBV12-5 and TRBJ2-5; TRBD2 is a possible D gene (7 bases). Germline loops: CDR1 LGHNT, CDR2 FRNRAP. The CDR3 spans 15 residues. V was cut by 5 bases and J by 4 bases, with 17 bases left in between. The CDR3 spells CASGGIGGGRETQYF. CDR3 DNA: TGTGCTAGTGGTGGCATAGGGGGGGGGCGAGAGACCCAGTACTTC.

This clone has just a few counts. The CDR3 region has the DNA TGTGCCAGCAGTCTAGGACAGTTAGGGGACACCTTC. Encoded protein: CASSLGQLGDTF. This sequence joins TRBV12-3 or TRBV12-4 and TRBJ1-2; a weak D match, TRBD1 (6 bases). CDR3 length: 12 amino acids. V gave up 5 bases and J gave up 12 bases, with 16 bases separating them.

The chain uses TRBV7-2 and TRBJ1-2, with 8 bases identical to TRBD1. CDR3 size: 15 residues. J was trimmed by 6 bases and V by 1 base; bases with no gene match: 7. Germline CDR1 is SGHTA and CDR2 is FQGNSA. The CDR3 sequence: CASSLVSLTGDGYTF. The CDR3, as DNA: TGTGCCAGCAGCTTAGTGAGCCTGACAGGGGATGGCTACACCTTC. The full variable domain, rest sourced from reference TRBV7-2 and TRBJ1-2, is GAGVSQSPSNKVTEKGKDVELRCDPISGHTALYWYRQSLGQGLEFLIYFQGNSAPDKSGLPSDRFSAERTGGSVSTLTIQRTQQEDSAVYLCASSLVSLTGDGYTFGSGTRLTVV.

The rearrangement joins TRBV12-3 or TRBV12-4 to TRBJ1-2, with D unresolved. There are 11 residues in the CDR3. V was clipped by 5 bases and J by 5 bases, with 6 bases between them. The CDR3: CASSHLYGYTF. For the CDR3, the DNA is TGTGCCAGCAGTCACCTATATGGCTACACCTTC.

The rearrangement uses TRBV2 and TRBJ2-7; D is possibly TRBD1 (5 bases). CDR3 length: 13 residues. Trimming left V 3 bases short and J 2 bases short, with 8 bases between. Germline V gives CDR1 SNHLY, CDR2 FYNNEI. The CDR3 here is CASSDRATYEQYF. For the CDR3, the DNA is TGTGCCAGCAGTGACAGGGCCACCTACGAGCAGTACTTC.

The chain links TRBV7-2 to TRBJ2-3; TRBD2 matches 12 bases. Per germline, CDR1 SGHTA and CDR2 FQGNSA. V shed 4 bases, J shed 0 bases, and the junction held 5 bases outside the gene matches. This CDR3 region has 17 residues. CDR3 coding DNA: TGTGCCAGCAGCTCAAGACTAGCGGGGGTTAGCACAGATACGCAGTATTTT. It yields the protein CASSSRLAGVSTDTQYF.

The CDR3 region is CASRSGQNNEKLFF. The DNA for the CDR3 is TGTGCCAGCAGATCGGGACAGAATAATGAAAAACTGTTTTTT. The V call is TRBV5-4, the J call TRBJ1-4; 7 nucleotides agree with TRBD1. V shed 5 bases, J shed 4 bases, and the junction held 5 bases outside the gene matches. The germline CDR1 and CDR2 sequences are SGHNT and YYREEE (reference sequence). The CDR3 contains 14 residues.

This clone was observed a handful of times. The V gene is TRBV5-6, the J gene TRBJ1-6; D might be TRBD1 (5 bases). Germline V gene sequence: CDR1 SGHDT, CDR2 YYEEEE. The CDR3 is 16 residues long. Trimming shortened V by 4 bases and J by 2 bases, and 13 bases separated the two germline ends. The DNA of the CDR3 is TGTGCCAGCAGCAACCAAGGACAAACCTATAATTCACCCCTCCACTTT. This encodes CASSNQGQTYNSPLHF.

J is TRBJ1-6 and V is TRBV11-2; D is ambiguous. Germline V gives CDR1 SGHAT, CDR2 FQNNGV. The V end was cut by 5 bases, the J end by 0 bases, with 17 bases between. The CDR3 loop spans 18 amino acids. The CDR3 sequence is CASSPIFSSSSYNSPLHF. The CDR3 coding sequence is TGTGCCAGCAGCCCGATATTCTCCTCGAGCTCCTATAATTCACCCCTCCACTTT.

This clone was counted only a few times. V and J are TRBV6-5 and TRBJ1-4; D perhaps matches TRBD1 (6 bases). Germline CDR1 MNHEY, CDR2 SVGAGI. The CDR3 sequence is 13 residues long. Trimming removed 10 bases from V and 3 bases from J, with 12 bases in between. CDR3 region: CATNRAANEKLFF. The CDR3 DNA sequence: TGTGCCACCAACAGGGCGGCTAATGAAAAACTGTTTTTT.

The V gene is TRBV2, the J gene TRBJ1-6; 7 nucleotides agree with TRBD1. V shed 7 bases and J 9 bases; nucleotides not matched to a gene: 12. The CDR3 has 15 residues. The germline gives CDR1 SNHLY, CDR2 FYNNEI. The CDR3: CASMQRTGRGSPLHF. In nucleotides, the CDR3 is TGTGCCAGCATGCAAAGGACAGGCCGGGGTTCACCCCTCCACTTT.

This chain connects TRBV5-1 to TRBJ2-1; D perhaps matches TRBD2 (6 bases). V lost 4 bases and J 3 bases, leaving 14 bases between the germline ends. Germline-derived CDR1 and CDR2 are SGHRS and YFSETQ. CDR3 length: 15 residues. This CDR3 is CASSLLSGRYNEQFF. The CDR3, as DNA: TGCGCCAGCAGCCTACTTAGCGGCCGCTACAATGAGCAGTTCTTC.

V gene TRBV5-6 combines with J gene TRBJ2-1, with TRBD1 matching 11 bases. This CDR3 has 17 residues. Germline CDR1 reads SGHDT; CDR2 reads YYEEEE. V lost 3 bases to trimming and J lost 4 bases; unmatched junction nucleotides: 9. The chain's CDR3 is CASSSDRGRLIYNEQFF. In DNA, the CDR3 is TGTGCCAGCAGCTCGGACAGGGGGCGTCTGATTTACAATGAGCAGTTCTTC.

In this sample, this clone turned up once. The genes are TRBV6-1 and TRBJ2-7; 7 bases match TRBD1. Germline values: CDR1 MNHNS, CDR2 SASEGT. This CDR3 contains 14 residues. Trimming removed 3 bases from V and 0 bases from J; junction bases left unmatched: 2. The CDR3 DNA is TGTGCCAGCAGTGAGGGGACAGCCTCCTACGAGCAGTACTTC. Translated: CASSEGTASYEQYF.

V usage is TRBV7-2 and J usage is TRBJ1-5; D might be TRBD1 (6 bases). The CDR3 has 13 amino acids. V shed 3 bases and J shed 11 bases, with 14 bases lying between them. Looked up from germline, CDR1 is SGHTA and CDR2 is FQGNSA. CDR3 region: CASSLNREGTQHF. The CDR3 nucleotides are TGTGCCAGCAGCTTGAACAGGGAGGGGACCCAGCATTTT.

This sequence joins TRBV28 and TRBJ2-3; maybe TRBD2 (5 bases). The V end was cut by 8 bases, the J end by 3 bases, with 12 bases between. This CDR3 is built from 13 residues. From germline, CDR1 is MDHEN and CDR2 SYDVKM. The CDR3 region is CASGSFSTDTQYF. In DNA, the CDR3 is TGTGCCAGCGGGAGTTTCTCGACAGATACGCAGTATTTT.